Each of the 14 T cell receptor beta chains below was sequenced from the same sample in a study of TIL therapy for anti-PD-1-resistant metastatic lung cancer. Sequencing used immunoSEQ v3. Sequenced by immunoSEQ multiplex PCR; TCRdb stores in-frame clones only, minus some. Among fewer than 65,000 clones, about 81% were seen once, and the ten largest hold less than 3.5%. As to time point: pre-treatment sample, taken before nivolumab and TIL therapy. The sequenced sample was blood, obtained at baseline. These receptors originate from a person between 30 and 80 years old with non-small cell lung cancer.

This chain links TRBV9 with TRBJ2-1; the D is unclear. Per the germline V gene, CDR1 is SGDLS and CDR2 is YYNGEE. The CDR3 is made up of 13 amino acids. The V gene lost 0 bases and the J gene lost 9 bases, with 10 bases spanning the gap. CDR3 loop: CASSVGPPGEQFF. In DNA, the CDR3 is TGTGCCAGCAGCGTAGGACCGCCGGGTGAGCAGTTCTTC. The full variable domain, in which reference TRBV9 and TRBJ2-1 provide the parts outside the CDR3, is DSGVTQTPKHLITATGQRVTLRCSPRSGDLSVYWYQQSLDQGLQFLIQYYNGEERAKGNILERFSAQQFPDLHSELNLSSLELGDSALYFCASSVGPPGEQFFGPGTRLTVL.

This clone was seen a few times. This chain uses TRBV12-3 or TRBV12-4 with TRBJ1-1; the D gene is possibly TRBD1 (5 bases). V lost 5 bases, J lost 6 bases, and 7 bases lay in between. This CDR3 is built from 11 residues. In nucleotides, the CDR3 is TGTGCCAGCAGTGAGGGACCTGAAGCTTTCTTT. It yields the protein CASSEGPEAFF.

The V gene is TRBV7-8, the J gene TRBJ1-1, with D hard to call. This CDR3 is built from 15 residues. Per germline, CDR1 SGHVS and CDR2 FQNEAQ. Trimming cost V 1 base and J 6 bases, with 15 bases left between them. The CDR3, as DNA: TGTGCCAGCAGCTTAGTAAATGAACAGTTCGCTGAAGCTTTCTTT. As protein: CASSLVNEQFAEAFF.

The rearrangement uses TRBV16 and TRBJ1-1; tentatively, D is TRBD1 (5 bases). This CDR3 spans 15 amino acids. The V gene lost 1 base and the J gene lost 2 bases, with 11 bases spanning the gap. Per the germline V gene, CDR1 is KGHSY and CDR2 is FQNENV. The DNA for the CDR3 is TGTGCCAGCAGCCAATTGGGGACGGCTAACACTGAAGCTTTCTTT. It encodes CASSQLGTANTEAFF. Based on the CDR3 plus reference TRBV16 and TRBJ1-1, the full variable domain is GEEVAQTPKHLVRGEGQKAKLYCAPIKGHSYVFWYQQVLKNEFKFLISFQNENVFDETGMPKERFSAKCLPNSPCSLEIQATKLEDSAVYFCASSQLGTANTEAFFGQGTRLTVV.

The chain has TRBV7-2 and TRBJ2-7; 10 bases align to TRBD2. Germline assignment: CDR1 SGHTA and CDR2 FQGNSA. Trimming took 5 bases from V and 4 from J; bases not matched to a gene: 11. The CDR3 is 16 amino acids. CDR3 in DNA: TGTGCCAGCAGCCTTCGGGAGCGGGAGGGCCGGTACGAGCAGTACTTC. This encodes CASSLREREGRYEQYF.

CDR3 residues: CASTRGTAAAFF. CDR3 DNA sequence: TGTGCCAGCACCCGGGGGACAGCGGCTGCTTTCTTT. V and J are TRBV28 and TRBJ1-1; 7 nucleotides line up with TRBD1. V shed 7 bases and J 11 bases; nucleotides not matched to a gene: 10. This CDR3 has 12 residues. Germline V CDR1 and CDR2: MDHEN, SYDVKM.

The chain uses TRBV6-5 and TRBJ2-5, with D unresolved. Germline CDR1 is MNHEY and CDR2 is SVGAGI. Trimming stripped 10 bases from V and 7 bases from J, with 22 bases between. The length of the CDR3 is 14 residues. CDR3 loop: CATLRPGDRGTQYF. In DNA form, the CDR3 reads TGTGCCACCTTACGGCCCGGAGATCGTGGGACCCAGTACTTC.

This chain connects TRBV6-5 to TRBJ2-3, with D tentatively TRBD2 (5 bases). The CDR3 consists of 14 residues. Germline assignment: CDR1 MNHEY and CDR2 SVGAGI. V lost 5 bases and J 0 bases, leaving 9 bases between the germline ends. DNA for the CDR3: TGTGCCAGCAGTATGGACTTTAGCACAGATACGCAGTATTTT. Its translation: CASSMDFSTDTQYF.

The gene calls are TRBV10-2 and TRBJ1-2; 7 nucleotides line up with TRBD1. Germline V CDR1 and CDR2: WSHSY, SAAADI. V lost 4 bases, J lost 0 bases, and 8 bases stayed unmatched. This CDR3 contains 16 residues. CDR3 nucleotide sequence: TGCGCCAGCAGTGGGGCGGGGACAGTAGCTAACTATGGCTACACCTTC. This encodes CASSGAGTVANYGYTF.

This clone showed up just a few times. The chain carries TRBV30 and TRBJ1-6; 7 positions agree with TRBD1. The CDR3 spans 13 residues. Trimming at V came to 5 bases and at J to 7 bases, leaving 5 bases not matched to a gene. Germline assignment: CDR1 GTSNPN and CDR2 SVGIG (reference sequence). In DNA, the CDR3 is TGTGCCTGGGCGACAGGGTCGAATTCACCCCTCCACTTT. Its protein is CAWATGSNSPLHF. The whole variable domain, filled in from reference TRBV30 and TRBJ1-6, reads SQTIHQWPATLVQPVGSPLSLECTVEGTSNPNLYWYRQAAGRGLQLLFYSVGIGQISSEVPQNLSASRPQDRQFILSSKKLLLSDSGFYLCAWATGSNSPLHFGNGTRLTVT.

The chain carries TRBV28 and TRBJ1-2, with D tentatively TRBD1 (5 bases). This CDR3 has 15 residues. V lost 5 bases to trimming and J lost 0 bases, with 13 bases between them. Germline V gene lookup returns CDR1 MDHEN and CDR2 SYDVKM. CDR3 sequence: CASSGRGTANYGYTF. CDR3 in DNA: TGTGCCAGCAGTGGCCGGGGGACTGCTAACTATGGCTACACCTTC.

This sequence joins TRBV5-1 and TRBJ2-7; D may match TRBD1 or TRBD2 (5 bases each). Between the trimmed V and J ends, which lost 1 base and 2 bases, there was a span of 13 bases. This CDR3 comprises 15 residues. Germline CDR1 is SGHRS and CDR2 is YFSETQ. The CDR3 sequence: CASSLFPQGAYEQYF. The CDR3 region has the DNA TGCGCCAGCAGCTTGTTTCCTCAGGGAGCCTACGAGCAGTACTTC.

This clone is classed as medium-sized (0.01 to 0.1%). The V and J genes are TRBV20-1 and TRBJ2-5; D unclear. Germline loops: CDR1 DFQATT, CDR2 SNEGSKA (reference sequence). The CDR3 length is 10 residues. Trimming left V 4 bases short and J 5 bases short, with 5 bases between. The CDR3 reads CSATTETQYF. The CDR3 nucleotides are TGCAGTGCTACGACCGAGACCCAGTACTTC.

The chain is built from TRBV27 and TRBJ2-2, with D possibly matching TRBD2 (7 bases). The germline CDR1 and CDR2 sequences are MNHEY and SMNVEV (reference sequence). The CDR3 runs 14 residues. V was cut by 6 bases and J by 4 bases, with 12 bases left in between. The CDR3 nucleotides read TGTGCCAGCAGGTCGGGGGGCCGCACCGGGGAGCTGTTTTTT. Its protein product is CASRSGGRTGELFF.